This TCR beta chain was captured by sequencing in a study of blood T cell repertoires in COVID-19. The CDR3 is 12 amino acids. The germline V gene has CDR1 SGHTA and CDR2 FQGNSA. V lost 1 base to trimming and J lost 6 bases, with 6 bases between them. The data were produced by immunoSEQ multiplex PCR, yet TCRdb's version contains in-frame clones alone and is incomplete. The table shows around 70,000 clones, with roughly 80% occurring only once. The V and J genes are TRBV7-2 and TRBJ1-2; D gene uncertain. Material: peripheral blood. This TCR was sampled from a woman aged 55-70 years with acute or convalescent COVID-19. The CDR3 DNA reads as TGTGCCAGCAGCTTAGGACGGGATGGCTACACCTTC. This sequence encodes CASSLGRDGYTF.